The 14 T cell receptor beta chains in this list originate from one sample, sequenced in a study of tumor and adjacent non-tumor tissue in lung cancer. TCRbeta libraries were built with three rounds of nested PCR, modified from ARM-PCR. TCRdb re-derived calls from the multiplex PCR reads in MiXCR, one entry per CDR3 protein. Of some 80,000 distinct CDR3 sequences listed, about four fifths are singletons. This sample's RNA came from whole unsorted tissue. The normal lung tissue was taken more than 3 cm from the tumor edge. Source material: distant non-tumor lung tissue. The source is a man in his sixties with non-small cell lung cancer.

The chain combines TRBV4-1 with TRBJ2-3; weak D call: TRBD1 (5 bases). Germline V lookup: CDR1 MGHRA, CDR2 YSYEKL. This CDR3 spans 15 amino acids. Trimming removed 2 bases at V and 8 bases at J, with 17 bases between. The CDR3 region is CASSQPFVGQGTQYF. The CDR3, as DNA: TGCGCCAGCAGCCAACCGTTTGTGGGGCAGGGTACGCAGTATTTT.

In the case of this clonotype: One junction end does not reproduce the germline sequence, and a read error may be involved. J is TRBJ2-7 and V is TRBV4-3; D perhaps matches TRBD2 (6 bases). Germline V CDR1 and CDR2: LGHNA, YSLEER. The length of the CDR3 is 15 residues. In DNA form, the CDR3 reads TGCGCCAGCAGCCGGAGGGCTGACTCGGTGGTCGAGCAATACTTC. It encodes CASSRRADSVVEQYF.

This rearrangement joins TRBV5-6 to TRBJ1-6, with no clear D. Trimming shortened V by 1 base and J by 0 bases, and 8 bases separated the two germline ends. The CDR3 has 16 residues. In germline, CDR1 is SGHDT, CDR2 YYEEEE. The CDR3 loop reads CASSLLFDSYNSPLHF. The CDR3 DNA follows: TGTGCCAGCAGCTTGCTGTTTGACTCCTATAATTCACCCCTCCACTTT.

J is TRBJ2-5 and V is TRBV11-2, with D perhaps TRBD1 (5 bases). Trimming stripped 7 bases from V and 5 bases from J, with 17 bases between. The V gene's germline CDR1 is SGHAT and CDR2 FQNNGV. The CDR3 sequence is 14 residues long. The DNA of the CDR3 is TGTGCCAGCATCTCTGGACATGTCCAGGAGACCCAGTACTTC. As protein: CASISGHVQETQYF.

A note on this clonotype: A much larger clone differs from this one at a single base, so this may be a read error. The chain uses TRBV6-1 and TRBJ1-1; D is unclear. The V and J ends lost 2 bases and 11 bases respectively, with 9 bases between them. The length of the CDR3 is 11 residues. The V gene's germline CDR1 is MNHNS and CDR2 SASEGT. DNA of the CDR3: TGTGCCAGCAGTGAACCCCCGGTTGCTTTCTTT. It yields the protein CASSEPPVAFF.

This clonotype has a count of ten or more. The chain has TRBV4-1 and TRBJ2-7; 10 bases fit TRBD2. This CDR3 is 15 amino acids long. Trimming at V came to 5 bases and at J to 7 bases, leaving 11 bases not matched to a gene. Per the germline V gene, CDR1 is MGHRA and CDR2 is YSYEKL. The CDR3 DNA reads TGCGCCAGCAGCATTCGGGGGCTAGCGGGGGAAGAGCAGTACTTC. It encodes CASSIRGLAGEEQYF.

Concerning this clonotype itself: One end of the junction does not line up with germline, which may come from a read error. The rearrangement links TRBV11-2 to TRBJ2-5, with D possibly TRBD1 on 6 matching bases. This CDR3 spans 14 amino acids. Per the germline V gene, CDR1 is SGHAT and CDR2 is FQNNGV. Here the CDR3 DNA reads TGTACCAGCAGCCCTCGACAGGTCCAAGAGAGCCAGTACTTC. This gives the protein CTSSPRQVQESQYF.

For this clonotype: This CDR3 is missing its conserved last phenylalanine or tryptophan, likely due to a read error. J is TRBJ2-3 and V is TRBV13; D is perhaps TRBD2 (5 bases). The V gene's germline CDR1 is PRHDT and CDR2 FYEKMQ (reference sequence). This CDR3 spans 12 amino acids. CDR3 in DNA: TGTGCAAGCAGCTTAGCGCCGGGTACGCAGTATTAT. Its translation is CASSLAPGTQYY.

With respect to this clonotype: Relative to the germline gene, one junction end is altered; a read error may explain this. The V call is TRBV10-2, the J call TRBJ1-4; D remains unclear. Germline CDR1 and CDR2: WSHSY and SAAADI. The CDR3 runs to 17 residues. The CDR3 DNA is TGCGCCAGCAGTGAACCACTTGGGCAGGCGGGTTCTGAAAAAGTGTTTTTT. This codes for CASSEPLGQAGSEKVFF.

On this clonotype itself: Because the CDR3 is missing its conserved closing phenylalanine or tryptophan, this is likely a read error. The chain combines TRBV20-1 with TRBJ2-1; D is perhaps TRBD1 (6 bases). The CDR3 runs 14 residues. Germline-derived CDR1 and CDR2 are DFQATT and SNEGSKA (reference sequence). V was trimmed by 1 base and J by 9 bases, leaving 16 bases between them. CDR3 loop: CSARVRGGHGEQFS. The CDR3 nucleotides are TGCAGTGCTAGAGTTCGAGGGGGACACGGTGAGCAGTTCTCC.

Remarks on this clonotype: A junction boundary mismatches the germline segment, possibly from a read error. The chain employs TRBV5-4 and TRBJ2-5; D perhaps matches TRBD1 (5 bases). The V gene's germline CDR1 is SGHNT and CDR2 YYREEE (reference sequence). This CDR3 is 14 amino acids long. CDR3 protein: CPSRVDLYQGAQYF. In DNA, the CDR3 is TGTCCCAGCAGGGTTGACCTGTACCAAGGGGCCCAGTACTTC.

By its share, this clonotype is medium-sized. The chain links TRBV11-1 to TRBJ2-5; no firm D call. Per the germline V gene, CDR1 is SGHAT and CDR2 is FQDESV (reference sequence). Trimming removed 0 bases at V and 5 bases at J, with 7 bases between. The CDR3 runs to 13 residues. This chain's CDR3 is CASSLATGETQYF. In nucleotides, the CDR3 is TGTGCCAGCAGCTTAGCGACCGGGGAGACCCAGTACTTC.

V is TRBV7-9 and J is TRBJ2-7, with TRBD2 matching over 15 bases. The J call may be wrong; the DNA end is better matched by TRBJ2-1. This CDR3 contains 15 residues. Germline CDR1 is SEHNR and CDR2 is FQNEAQ (reference sequence). The chain's CDR3 is CASSLPGLAGGEQFF. CDR3 DNA: TGTGCCAGCAGCCTACCGGGACTAGCGGGAGGCGAGCAGTTCTTC.

As to this clonotype: A junction end diverges from the germline sequence, so it may reflect a read error. The chain combines TRBV12-3 or TRBV12-4 with TRBJ1-6, with 7 positions matching TRBD1. CDR3 length: 14 amino acids. The CDR3 is CVSGYQGGDSPPHF. The CDR3 DNA reads as TGTGTCAGCGGGTATCAGGGGGGGGATTCACCCCCCCACTTT.